One sample yielded the 15 T cell receptor beta chains listed below, sequenced in a study of blood T cell repertoires in COVID-19. Measured with immunoSEQ multiplex PCR; TCRdb has only the in-frame clones, and not every one. This table holds about 140,000 clones, approximately 90% found once. Sequencing input: peripheral blood. The receptors derive from an elderly woman with acute or convalescent COVID-19.

The chain combines TRBV10-3 with TRBJ2-1, with 7 bases fitting TRBD2. This CDR3 spans 16 amino acids. Germline V gives CDR1 ENHRY, CDR2 SYGVKD. V was pared by 1 base and J by 4 bases, with 7 bases of the junction left unmatched. CDR3 region: CAISEFPSGEYNEQFF. CDR3 in DNA: TGTGCCATCAGTGAGTTTCCTAGCGGTGAATACAATGAGCAGTTCTTC.

This chain joins TRBV5-1 and TRBJ1-4, with D possibly matching TRBD1 (5 bases). Trimming left V 5 bases short and J 8 bases short, with 16 bases between. CDR3 length: 14 amino acids. In germline, CDR1 is SGHRS, CDR2 YFSETQ. CDR3 amino acids: CASSFGGAREKLFF. CDR3 DNA sequence: TGCGCCAGCAGTTTCGGAGGGGCCAGGGAAAAACTGTTTTTT.

This clone was seen a handful of times. The CDR3 DNA is TGTGCCAGCAGCTTTACCGGGGTAGGCTATGGCTACACCTTC. This gives the protein CASSFTGVGYGYTF. V gene TRBV7-2 combines with J gene TRBJ1-2; no clear D gene. The V end was cut by 3 bases, the J end by 4 bases, with 12 bases between. This CDR3 contains 14 residues. Germline CDR1 SGHTA, CDR2 FQGNSA.

V and J are TRBV19 and TRBJ1-4, with 9 bases aligning to TRBD1. The V segment lost 2 bases and the J segment 8 bases; nucleotides outside the gene matches: 6. CDR3 size: 15 residues. Per germline, CDR1 LNHDA and CDR2 SQIVND (reference sequence). In DNA, the CDR3 is TGTGCCAGTAGTATACGTGGGACAGGGCGCGAAAAACTGTTTTTT. This gives the protein CASSIRGTGREKLFF.

This sequence joins TRBV20-1 and TRBJ1-1; D unclear. V was trimmed by 1 base and J by 10 bases, leaving 10 bases between them. The CDR3 sequence is 11 residues long. Germline V gene sequence: CDR1 DFQATT, CDR2 SNEGSKA (reference sequence). CDR3 coding DNA: TGCAGTGCTAGAGGAGGGAAAGGAGCTTTCTTT. Residues: CSARGGKGAFF.

This chain connects TRBV3-1 (or the pseudogene TRBV3-2) to TRBJ1-1, with 12 bases that match TRBD1. The CDR3 loop spans 18 amino acids. J was trimmed by 5 bases and V by 0 bases; bases with no gene match: 10. From germline, CDR1 is LGHDT and CDR2 YNNKEL (reference sequence). CDR3 residues: CASSQEGTGGILFTEAFF. The CDR3 DNA reads as TGTGCCAGCAGCCAAGAGGGGACAGGGGGCATCTTGTTTACTGAAGCTTTCTTT.

The CDR3 DNA is TGCGCCAGCAGTGAGGTGGGCTCTTCAAGAGTGAACACTGAAGCTTTCTTT. It translates to CASSEVGSSRVNTEAFF. The gene calls are TRBV10-1 and TRBJ1-1; D gene ambiguous. Trimming shortened V by 2 bases and J by 0 bases, and 16 bases separated the two germline ends. Germline CDR1 reads WNHNN; CDR2 reads SYGVQD (reference sequence). This CDR3 region has 17 residues.

This clone has a single count. The rearrangement joins TRBV9 to TRBJ1-1; D is unresolved. Germline V gene lookup returns CDR1 SGDLS and CDR2 YYNGEE. This CDR3 contains 13 residues. Trimming took 0 bases from V and 3 from J, leaving 6 bases between them. CDR3 sequence reads: CASSVERDTEAFF. DNA of the CDR3: TGTGCCAGCAGCGTAGAGCGTGACACTGAAGCTTTCTTT.

The J gene is TRBJ2-5, the V gene TRBV5-1; 12 nucleotides agree with TRBD1. The trim removed 4 bases at V and 5 bases at J, leaving 9 bases unmatched. Germline V CDR1 and CDR2: SGHRS, YFSETQ. The CDR3 contains 16 residues. CDR3 coding DNA: TGCGCCAGCAGCCCGACCGGGACAGGGGGCTGGGAGACCCAGTACTTC. Translation: CASSPTGTGGWETQYF.

The rearrangement uses TRBV5-4 and TRBJ2-1; perhaps TRBD2 as D (7 bases). V lost 0 bases and J 0 bases, leaving 16 bases between the germline ends. This CDR3 is 18 amino acids long. Per germline, CDR1 SGHNT and CDR2 YYREEE (reference sequence). The CDR3 coding sequence is TGTGCCAGCAGCTTGGCCATCAACGCGGGGGCCTCCTACAATGAGCAGTTCTTC. It encodes CASSLAINAGASYNEQFF.

CDR3 in amino acids: CASVPQRGNPSGNTIYF. For the CDR3, the DNA is TGTGCCAGCGTTCCACAACGGGGGAACCCCTCTGGAAACACCATATATTTT. V and J are TRBV19 and TRBJ1-3, with D perhaps matching TRBD1 (5 bases). This CDR3 comprises 17 residues. The V gene's germline CDR1 is LNHDA and CDR2 SQIVND (reference sequence). Trimming shortened V by 9 bases and J by 0 bases, and 21 bases separated the two germline ends.

V usage is TRBV7-8 and J usage is TRBJ2-3; 8 bases line up with TRBD1. The CDR3 sequence is 17 residues long. V lost 5 bases and J lost 1; bases outside the gene matches: 11. CDR1 is SGHVS and CDR2 is FQNEAQ in the germline V gene. CDR3 sequence reads: CASSNYPLTGGTDTQYF. CDR3 DNA sequence: TGTGCCAGCAGCAATTACCCCCTGACAGGGGGCACAGATACGCAGTATTTT.

In this sample, this clone turned up a few times. This chain uses TRBV29-1 with TRBJ1-1, with D perhaps matching TRBD1 (6 bases). Germline CDR1 reads SQVTM; CDR2 reads ANQGSEA. The CDR3 has 12 residues. The V end lost 4 bases, the J end lost 5 bases, and 11 bases lay between the germline ends. The CDR3 coding sequence is TGCAGCGTTGTCACAGGGAATACTGAAGCTTTCTTT. Its translation is CSVVTGNTEAFF.

The chain recombines TRBV18 with TRBJ1-1, with 9 positions matching TRBD1. The V gene end was trimmed by 2 bases and the J gene end by 11 bases; junction bases not matched to a gene: 6. Germline CDR1 reads KGHSH; CDR2 reads LQKENI. The CDR3 has 13 amino acids. The CDR3 sequence is CASSPGTGYGAFF. The CDR3 DNA sequence: TGTGCCAGCTCACCAGGGACAGGGTACGGCGCTTTCTTT.

This clone was seen once. This chain links TRBV18 with TRBJ1-1; TRBD1 might be the D (5 bases). Germline V CDR1 and CDR2: KGHSH, LQKENI. Deletions cut 0 bases from V and 7 bases from J, with 9 bases between. The length of the CDR3 is 13 residues. The CDR3 sequence is CASSPPGRNEAFF. CDR3 bases: TGTGCCAGCTCACCACCGGGGCGCAATGAAGCTTTCTTT.